These 25 T cell receptor beta chains were all obtained from the same sample, sequenced in a study of a mutant IDH1 vaccine in newly diagnosed glioma. These receptors lack a known antigen. Repertoires were generated with immunoSEQ multiplex PCR, while TCRdb's copy carries only in-frame clones and drops some. The data contain roughly 86,000 clones, under 90% of them singletons. Indicated time point: week 47, end of study. A single vaccine dose contained 300 ug of mutant IDH1 20-mer peptide, and topical imiquimod was used with it. Sequencing used PBMCs, obtained from a glioma patient whose treatment included an IDH1 peptide vaccine. These receptors all stem from a woman aged 45-65 years with glioma.

The V call is TRBV6-5, the J call TRBJ2-1, with D uncertain. CDR1 is MNHEY, CDR2 SVGAGI, per germline. V dropped 6 bases and J dropped 0 bases, with 12 bases sitting between them. There are 15 residues in the CDR3. DNA of the CDR3: TGTGCCAGCAGACTCAGTTATTACTCCTACAATGAGCAGTTCTTC. Its translation: CASRLSYYSYNEQFF.

The chain joins TRBV29-1 to TRBJ2-3; the D is unclear. Per germline, CDR1 SQVTM and CDR2 ANQGSEA. Trimming took off 4 bases at V and 6 bases at J, with 5 bases between the two ends. The CDR3 covers 10 residues. The CDR3 protein is CSVGADTQYF. The DNA of the CDR3 is TGCAGCGTTGGTGCCGATACGCAGTATTTT.

The chain is built from TRBV29-1 and TRBJ2-1; 10 bases are a match to TRBD1. The V gene end was trimmed by 6 bases and the J gene end by 5 bases; junction bases not matched to a gene: 4. The CDR3 consists of 13 residues. Germline loops: CDR1 SQVTM, CDR2 ANQGSEA. Here the CDR3 DNA reads TGCAGCGTGCGGGGACAGGGGAACAATGAGCAGTTCTTC. Translated, it gives CSVRGQGNNEQFF.

CDR3 amino acids: CASSYSRLGNTEAFF. CDR3 bases: TGTGCCAGCAGTTACTCTCGACTGGGGAACACTGAAGCTTTCTTT. This sequence joins TRBV6-5 and TRBJ1-1; D is undetermined. The CDR3 totals 15 residues. Germline CDR1 reads MNHEY; CDR2 reads SVGAGI. V lost 0 bases, J lost 1 base, and 9 bases lay in between.

The chain employs TRBV7-6 and TRBJ1-1; D is ambiguous. The V end lost 3 bases, the J end lost 1 base, and 12 bases lay between the germline ends. CDR1 SGHVS and CDR2 FNYEAQ come from the germline V gene. The CDR3 runs to 15 residues. CDR3 amino acids: CASSFECHGNTEAFF. The DNA for the CDR3 is TGTGCCAGCAGCTTTGAATGTCACGGGAACACTGAAGCTTTCTTT.

The rearrangement joins TRBV27 to TRBJ1-2; possibly TRBD1 for D (6 bases). The CDR3 is 16 residues long. Between the trimmed V and J ends, which lost 0 bases and 1 base, there was a span of 12 bases. Germline values: CDR1 MNHEY, CDR2 SMNVEV (reference sequence). The CDR3 region is CASSLSTGRYNYGYTF. In DNA, the CDR3 is TGTGCCAGCAGTTTATCCACAGGGAGGTATAACTATGGCTACACCTTC.

The CDR3 bases are TGTGCCAGCAGTCCGACAGGGGGCATTTCACCCCTCCACTTT. It yields the protein CASSPTGGISPLHF. J is TRBJ1-6 and V is TRBV27; 10 bases are shared with TRBD1. The V gene end was trimmed by 5 bases and the J gene end by 9 bases; junction bases not matched to a gene: 4. There are 14 residues in the CDR3. The V gene's germline CDR1 is MNHEY and CDR2 SMNVEV (reference sequence).

This clone was found a few times. This CDR3 is CGSRAGPGWLFF. The CDR3 region has the DNA TGTGGTTCCAGAGCAGGGCCAGGGTGGCTGTTTTTT. The V and J genes are TRBV30 and TRBJ1-4; D possibly corresponds to TRBD1 (5 bases). The CDR3 totals 12 residues. The germline CDR1 and CDR2 sequences are GTSNPN and SVGIG (reference sequence).

This clone was counted a single time. The CDR3 DNA reads TGTGCCAGCAGCTTAGCCGGACTAGCGGGAGGAGTGAACGAGCAGTACTTC. This translates into CASSLAGLAGGVNEQYF. The V gene is TRBV11-2, the J gene TRBJ2-7; 14 nucleotides match TRBD2. Germline V gene data show CDR1 as SGHAT and CDR2 as FQNNGV. The junction had 7 bases not matched to a gene; V was cut back by 1 base and J by 5 bases. This CDR3 comprises 17 residues.

This chain connects TRBV29-1 to TRBJ1-2, with a possible D match to TRBD1 (6 bases). CDR1 is SQVTM, CDR2 ANQGSEA, per germline. V dropped 8 bases and J dropped 8 bases, with 15 bases sitting between them. The CDR3 length is 11 residues. The CDR3 reads CSSGQGSGYTF. The CDR3 DNA reads TGCAGCTCTGGGCAGGGGTCCGGCTACACCTTC.

V and J are TRBV5-1 and TRBJ2-7; maybe TRBD1 (6 bases). From germline, CDR1 is SGHRS and CDR2 YFSETQ. Between the trimmed V and J ends, which lost 6 bases and 7 bases, there was a span of 20 bases. The CDR3 extends over 14 amino acids. The CDR3 DNA reads as TGCGCCAGCACCTCGGACAGTAGGTTGGGGGAGCAGTACTTC. Protein product: CASTSDSRLGEQYF.

The table lists this clone with a count of one. This rearrangement joins TRBV2 to TRBJ1-2; D gene unclear. Germline loops: CDR1 SNHLY, CDR2 FYNNEI. The V end lost 4 bases, the J end lost 0 bases, and 6 bases lay between the germline ends. This CDR3 has 13 amino acids. CDR3 sequence reads: CASSGRPNYGYTF. DNA of the CDR3: TGTGCCAGCAGTGGTCGGCCTAACTATGGCTACACCTTC.

Only one count was recorded for this clone. J is TRBJ2-7 and V is TRBV2; no definite D call. The CDR3 length is 10 residues. Germline V gene lookup returns CDR1 SNHLY and CDR2 FYNNEI. Trimming shortened V by 6 bases and J by 3 bases, and 3 bases separated the two germline ends. For the CDR3, the DNA is TGTGCCAGCAGGGGCTACGAGCAGTACTTC. This translates into CASRGYEQYF.

The J gene is TRBJ2-4, the V gene TRBV29-1; 7 bases map to TRBD2. Per germline, CDR1 SQVTM and CDR2 ANQGSEA. V dropped 3 bases and J dropped 3; count of bases not matched to a gene: 8. The CDR3 has 15 amino acids. CDR3 sequence: CSVDSGWEGKNIQYF. The CDR3 coding sequence is TGCAGCGTTGATTCGGGGTGGGAGGGCAAAAACATTCAGTACTTC. Based on the CDR3 plus reference TRBV29-1 and TRBJ2-4, the full variable domain is SAVISQKPSRDICQRGTSLTIQCQVDSQVTMMFWYRQQPGQSLTLIATANQGSEATYESGFVIDKFPISRPNLTFSTLTVSNMSPEDSSIYLCSVDSGWEGKNIQYFGAGTRLSVL.

About this clone: This sample also contains other DNA sequences that code for the same CDR3. This chain uses TRBV4-1 with TRBJ2-7; D gene unclear. Trimming removed 2 bases at V and 3 bases at J, with 8 bases between. The CDR3 runs 13 residues. The germline V gene encodes CDR1 MGHRA and CDR2 YSYEKL. CDR3 nucleotide sequence: TGCGCCAGCAGCCAAAAACTGGTCTACGAGCAGTACTTC. Its protein product is CASSQKLVYEQYF.

The J gene is TRBJ1-1, the V gene TRBV30; 7 nucleotides align to TRBD1. The CDR3 loop spans 14 amino acids. V dropped 2 bases and J dropped 5; count of bases not matched to a gene: 8. Germline V gene sequence: CDR1 GTSNPN, CDR2 SVGIG (reference sequence). CDR3 coding DNA: TGTGCCTGGAGTTTCCCGGACAGGAGGACTGAAGCTTTCTTT. Translating it yields CAWSFPDRRTEAFF.

This sequence joins TRBV5-1 and TRBJ2-2; 14 positions match TRBD2. From germline, CDR1 is SGHRS and CDR2 YFSETQ. With 3 bases clipped from V and 4 bases from J, the junction kept 5 bases outside the gene matches. The CDR3 extends over 17 amino acids. This CDR3 reads CASSWGTSGRSTGELFF. In DNA, the CDR3 is TGCGCCAGCAGCTGGGGGACTAGCGGGAGATCCACCGGGGAGCTGTTTTTT.

The DNA for the CDR3 is TGCGCCAGCAGCCGGGGACAGGGGATTGGCACAGATACGCAGTATTTT. Protein sequence: CASSRGQGIGTDTQYF. The chain uses TRBV5-1 and TRBJ2-3; 10 bases map to TRBD1. CDR1 is SGHRS, CDR2 YFSETQ, per germline. J was trimmed by 1 base and V by 4 bases; bases with no gene match: 6. This CDR3 comprises 16 residues.

Here the CDR3 reads CASGDSFWGYTF. Written as DNA, the CDR3 is TGTGCCAGCGGGGACAGCTTTTGGGGCTACACCTTC. This chain uses TRBV13 with TRBJ1-2, with TRBD1 identical over 7 bases. V was pared by 8 bases and J by 8 bases, with 8 bases of the junction left unmatched. The germline CDR1 and CDR2 sequences are PRHDT and FYEKMQ (reference sequence). This CDR3 is built from 12 residues.

On this clone: At the DNA level, this CDR3 is encoded by other sequences in the same sample as well. V usage is TRBV6-1 and J usage is TRBJ2-7; D not certain. CDR1 and CDR2 from the germline V gene are MNHNS and SASEGT. The CDR3 loop spans 10 amino acids. The V end was cut by 3 bases, the J end by 4 bases, with 1 base between. In nucleotides, the CDR3 is TGTGCCAGCAGTGAGTACGAGCAGTACTTC. As protein: CASSEYEQYF.

V gene TRBV29-1 combines with J gene TRBJ2-3; D gene unclear. This CDR3 comprises 11 residues. CDR1 and CDR2 (germline): SQVTM, ANQGSEA. With 5 bases removed from V and 6 bases from J, the gap between germline ends came to 9 bases. The CDR3 DNA reads TGCAGCGTTCTTCTCTATGATACGCAGTATTTT. It specifies CSVLLYDTQYF.

V and J are TRBV9 and TRBJ2-2, with D unresolved. The germline V gene encodes CDR1 SGDLS and CDR2 YYNGEE. V was cut by 4 bases and J by 0 bases, with 10 bases left in between. The CDR3 has 15 residues. The CDR3 nucleotides are TGTGCCAGCAGCCCTACCCACTCGAACACCGGGGAGCTGTTTTTT. This encodes CASSPTHSNTGELFF.

This clone was found a few times. J is TRBJ2-7 and V is TRBV6-5, with D perhaps matching TRBD1 (5 bases). In germline, CDR1 is MNHEY, CDR2 SVGAGI. With 4 bases removed from V and 2 bases from J, the gap between germline ends came to 12 bases. CDR3 length: 14 amino acids. Here the CDR3 reads CASSSTVTTYEQYF. CDR3 nucleotides: TGTGCCAGCAGTTCGACAGTTACAACCTACGAGCAGTACTTC.

V is TRBV5-1 and J is TRBJ2-2; D may match TRBD1 or TRBD2 (5 bases each). The ends were cut back, 1 base at V and 3 bases at J, with 13 bases in the middle. This CDR3 is 16 amino acids long. Germline lookup yields CDR1 SGHRS and CDR2 YFSETQ. The CDR3 loop reads CASSLPGPSDTGELFF. The DNA for the CDR3 is TGCGCCAGCAGCTTGCCGGGGCCTAGTGACACCGGGGAGCTGTTTTTT.

The J gene is TRBJ1-2, the V gene TRBV30; no clear D gene. V was clipped by 0 bases and J by 0 bases, with 8 bases between them. The CDR3 is made up of 14 amino acids. Germline V CDR1 and CDR2: GTSNPN, SVGIG (reference sequence). CDR3 nucleotides: TGTGCCTGGAGTGTTGGTGGAGCTAACTATGGCTACACCTTC. It translates to CAWSVGGANYGYTF.